This T cell receptor (beta chain) is from a study of shared clonotypes between healthy human individuals (dated by TCRdb to 2019 to 2021). Concerning the study at large: The cohort comprised two women and a few men aged 18 to 49 years. Per donor, leukapheresis produced somewhere between about 0.94 and 9.5 billion PBMCs. To increase sequencing depth and limit assay-specific biases, TCR repertoire library preparation and sequencing were carried out by different laboratories using diverse techniques. To estimate repertoire size and how much clonotype sharing occurs between individuals, the study deeply sequenced the blood TCR repertoires of roughly 5 healthy adults. Points the paper makes about the study in general: Sampling was restricted to blood, and TCR repertoires in tissues likely differ from the TCR repertoires found in blood. The small number of donors limited the genetic and exposure-history diversity represented. Pairwise subsampling indicated that sequencing depth was expected to affect the degree of clonotype sharing among donors.

Points on this clone: Its antigen is currently not known. No quality values exist for individual bases; no much larger clone is one base distant.

Using the deep immunoSEQ assay, multiplex PCR amplified TCR CDR3 regions from genomic DNA. Genomic DNA extracted from each cell subset was distributed evenly over all wells of several immunoSEQ 96-well plates, and each plate served as one replicate. For unsorted PBMC, each replicate PCR was loaded with approximately 330 ng genomic DNA, equivalent to tens of thousands of T cell genomes. Genomic DNA from unsorted PBMC was sequenced over ten immunoSEQ deep assay plates. Purified libraries were quantified with a Qubit 3.0 fluorometer, sized on a Bioanalyzer 2100, and re-quantified with the KAPA Library Quantification kit. A separate single-read 150-cycle Illumina NextSeq 550 flow cell was used to sequence each immunoSEQ 96-well plate. In the paper's pipeline: The immunoSEQ output contained only junctional sequences without quality scores, so filtering could not match that applied to full-length reads. Sequences were annotated with PyIR, a Python wrapper for IgBLAST v1.9, and V/J genes and CDR3 were assigned using IMGT germline references. Reads with weak V/J assignments (E-value above 1e-6), missing CDR3, stop codons, out-of-frame junctions, or ambiguous translated residues were removed. V3J clonotypes were defined as sequences sharing an identical inferred V gene, J gene, and CDR3 amino acid sequence. Percentage overlap between repertoires was computed as shared unique clonotypes divided by the size of the smaller repertoire. RTK rarefaction, the Chao1 estimator, and Recon v2.1 estimates of unobserved clonotypes were used to assess repertoire richness. TCRdb provides this immuneACCESS table in a form limited to in-frame rearrangements. Some clones are lacking; in checked studies, under half of them reflect an unresolved V gene, and why the rest are absent is not known. The V and J calls and clone size were taken over from that table, and D and trimming were inferred from the DNA. The sample yields about 530,000 clones; 75% to 80% were counted once. The top ten hold around 12% of the sample.

From the cysteine up to the phenylalanine, the CDR3 has a length of 15 residues. CDR3 DNA is the only sequence kept; it has 45 bases, read in frame from the first base. The germline V gene (reference sequence) specifies LNHNV as CDR1 and YYDKDF as CDR2. Healthy HIV-negative adults with no recently reported acute infections or vaccinations were included as donors. All donors were Caucasian adults living in Nashville, Tennessee, USA. In the unsorted samples, some 100 million PBMCs were counted, and genomic DNA was extracted using the QIAamp DNA Blood Mini kit. Blood was obtained by leukapheresis, after which PBMCs were separated by Ficoll-Histopaque density gradient centrifugation and cryopreserved in liquid nitrogen vapor phase.

Recombination connected TRBV15 to TRBJ2-5; TRBD2 is possibly the D segment (6 matching bases). The better agreement between TRBJ2-7 and the DNA end casts doubt on the J call. The sample consisted of PBMCs. This TCR derives from a woman aged 40 to 50 in good health. Some clones in this sample may be carry-over from other donors' samples. Read as DNA, the sequence is TGTGCCACCAGCGAGGGAGGCAGCGGATCCTACGAGCAGTACTTC. This translates into CATSEGGSGSYEQYF.